These 19 T cell receptor beta chains came from one sample sequenced in a study of blood T cell repertoires in COVID-19. Data came from immunoSEQ multiplex PCR; TCRdb stores just in-frame clones and leaves some out. Found here are 200,000 to 250,000 clones, 70% to 85% of them singletons; the top ten hold approximately 5%. Sequenced input: peripheral blood. Every receptor here comes from a woman at least 80 years old with active or convalescent COVID-19.

The chain combines TRBV3-1 (or the pseudogene TRBV3-2) with TRBJ1-1, with TRBD1 identical over 10 bases. Germline V lookup: CDR1 LGHDT, CDR2 YNNKEL (reference sequence). This CDR3 contains 19 residues. Unmatched junction bases numbered 16, after V lost 3 bases and J lost 3 bases. The CDR3 nucleotides read TGTGCCAGCAGCCAGCTACGACCGGGACAGGGGCTTGTGTACACTGAAGCTTTCTTT. Protein sequence: CASSQLRPGQGLVYTEAFF.

This rearrangement joins TRBV29-1 to TRBJ1-6; 7 nucleotides match TRBD1. The ends lost 5 bases at V and 10 bases at J; junction bases unmatched: 8. This CDR3 is built from 13 residues. Germline values: CDR1 SQVTM, CDR2 ANQGSEA. DNA of the CDR3: TGCAGCGTTCGAACAGGGGATAGCTCACCCCTCCACTTT. It yields the protein CSVRTGDSSPLHF. Supplemented by reference TRBV29-1 and TRBJ1-6, the full variable domain reads SAVISQKPSRDICQRGTSLTIQCQVDSQVTMMFWYRQQPGQSLTLIATANQGSEATYESGFVIDKFPISRPNLTFSTLTVSNMSPEDSSIYLCSVRTGDSSPLHFGNGTRLTVT.

The CDR3: CASSMKGIGNTIYF. CDR3 nucleotides: TGTGCCAGTAGTATGAAGGGGATTGGAAACACCATATATTTT. The chain is built from TRBV19 and TRBJ1-3, with D possibly TRBD1 on 5 matching bases. The CDR3 covers 14 residues. Trimming removed 3 bases at V and 3 bases at J, with 9 bases between. Germline CDR1 and CDR2: LNHDA and SQIVND (reference sequence).

This sequence joins TRBV25-1 and TRBJ2-5; TRBD1 matches 8 bases. This CDR3 region has 16 residues. With 6 bases clipped from V and 2 bases from J, the junction kept 11 bases outside the gene matches. Looked up from germline, CDR1 is MGHDK and CDR2 is SYGVNS. The CDR3 DNA reads as TGTGCCAGCAGCCCATGGCCAGGGGGCATACAAGAGACCCAGTACTTC. This codes for CASSPWPGGIQETQYF.

The table lists this clone with a count of one. The genes are TRBV2 and TRBJ1-1; possible D gene TRBD1, 5 bases. There are 14 residues in the CDR3. Trimming shortened V by 7 bases and J by 4 bases, and 16 bases separated the two germline ends. CDR1 is SNHLY and CDR2 is FYNNEI in the germline V gene. The CDR3, as DNA: TGTGCCAGCACCCGTGGTTGGGGGGGCACTGAAGCTTTCTTT. Translated, it gives CASTRGWGGTEAFF.

The rearrangement links TRBV5-4 to TRBJ1-4; D ambiguous. Germline V gene sequence: CDR1 SGHNT, CDR2 YYREEE (reference sequence). The CDR3 totals 15 residues. V dropped 4 bases and J dropped 0 bases, with 10 bases sitting between them. The CDR3 DNA reads TGTGCCAGCAGCCCCGGCGGGGCAACTAATGAAAAACTGTTTTTT. It translates to CASSPGGATNEKLFF.

J is TRBJ2-4 and V is TRBV19; possibly TRBD2 for D (7 bases). V lost 1 base, J lost 6 bases, and 13 bases lay in between. Germline V gene lookup returns CDR1 LNHDA and CDR2 SQIVND (reference sequence). The CDR3 loop spans 15 amino acids. The CDR3: CASSIAGGRGNIQYF. In DNA, the CDR3 is TGTGCCAGTAGTATAGCGGGGGGCCGCGGAAACATTCAGTACTTC.

To note about this clone: Within the sample, other DNA sequences also encode this same CDR3. The gene calls are TRBV19 and TRBJ1-5; tentative D call: TRBD1 (6 bases). The length of the CDR3 is 14 residues. Trimming removed 3 bases at V and 7 bases at J, with 13 bases between. CDR1 is LNHDA, CDR2 SQIVND, per germline (reference sequence). The CDR3 DNA reads as TGTGCCAGTAGTATCTCGGGACATAGACAGCCCCAGCATTTT. This translates into CASSISGHRQPQHF. The full variable domain, in which reference TRBV19 and TRBJ1-5 provide the parts outside the CDR3, is DGGITQSPKYLFRKEGQNVTLSCEQNLNHDAMYWYRQDPGQGLRLIYYSQIVNDFQKGDIAEGYSVSREKKESFPLTVTSAQKNPTAFYLCASSISGHRQPQHFGDGTRLSIL.

The chain carries TRBV30 and TRBJ2-1, with 9 bases that match TRBD1. Germline lookup yields CDR1 GTSNPN and CDR2 SVGIG (reference sequence). The CDR3 runs to 17 residues. Trimming at V came to 0 bases and at J to 0 bases, leaving 6 bases not matched to a gene. CDR3 bases: TGTGCCTGGAGTGTGACTCTGGGACAGGGCTCCTACAATGAGCAGTTCTTC. Translating gives CAWSVTLGQGSYNEQFF.

The rearrangement links TRBV30 to TRBJ2-1; D not certain. CDR1 is GTSNPN, CDR2 SVGIG, per germline (reference sequence). The CDR3 has 13 amino acids. The V end was cut by 0 bases, the J end by 7 bases, with 10 bases between. The CDR3 coding sequence is TGTGCCTGGAGTGTACTAAGTTTGAATGAGCAGTTCTTC. Translating it yields CAWSVLSLNEQFF.

V and J are TRBV19 and TRBJ2-5; 9 nucleotides align to TRBD1. Germline loops: CDR1 LNHDA, CDR2 SQIVND (reference sequence). V shed 4 bases and J 1 base; nucleotides not matched to a gene: 4. This CDR3 spans 15 amino acids. CDR3 loop: CASSTGQGGQETQYF. The CDR3 region has the DNA TGTGCCAGTAGTACGGGACAGGGCGGCCAAGAGACCCAGTACTTC.

This clone was detected once. The chain couples TRBV3-1 (or the pseudogene TRBV3-2) to TRBJ2-5; weak D call: TRBD1 (5 bases). CDR1 is LGHDT and CDR2 is YNNKEL in the germline V gene (reference sequence). V was trimmed by 1 base and J by 4 bases, leaving 13 bases between them. This CDR3 region has 15 residues. The CDR3 reads CASSQGGRRGETQYF. The DNA for the CDR3 is TGTGCCAGCAGCCAAGGGGGCCGAAGGGGAGAGACCCAGTACTTC.

V usage is TRBV5-6 and J usage is TRBJ2-7, with 9 bases lining up with TRBD2. Germline loops: CDR1 SGHDT, CDR2 YYEEEE. V trimming: 4 bases; J trimming: 3 bases; junction bases outside the gene matches: 14. CDR3 size: 17 residues. DNA of the CDR3: TGTGCCAGCAGCCCAACCACTAGCGGGCAGAGGGTCTACGAGCAGTACTTC. Encoded protein: CASSPTTSGQRVYEQYF.

This chain connects TRBV6-5 to TRBJ1-5; D is perhaps TRBD1 (6 bases). Germline CDR1 and CDR2: MNHEY and SVGAGI. The ends were cut back, 4 bases at V and 2 bases at J, with 9 bases in the middle. CDR3 size: 14 residues. CDR3 amino acids: CASSLDSGNQPQHF. The CDR3 region has the DNA TGTGCCAGCAGTTTGGACAGCGGCAATCAGCCCCAGCATTTT.

This clone was found once. V usage is TRBV4-2 and J usage is TRBJ1-4; D is unclear. This CDR3 is built from 15 residues. The V and J ends lost 4 bases and 4 bases respectively, with 13 bases between them. Germline lookup yields CDR1 LGHNA and CDR2 YNFKEQ. DNA for the CDR3: TGTGCCAGCAGCCCCCGATTCGGCGGTAATGAAAAACTGTTTTTT. It specifies CASSPRFGGNEKLFF.

The chain has TRBV9 and TRBJ2-1; TRBD2 matches 10 bases. The junction had 4 bases not matched to a gene; V was cut back by 0 bases and J by 4 bases. This CDR3 has 16 amino acids. Germline CDR1 reads SGDLS; CDR2 reads YYNGEE. The CDR3 loop is CASSVGGAGGYNEQFF. CDR3 nucleotide sequence: TGTGCCAGCAGCGTAGGGGGAGCGGGAGGGTACAATGAGCAGTTCTTC.

This rearrangement joins TRBV6-5 to TRBJ1-3, with D unclear. The CDR3 loop spans 15 amino acids. V was clipped by 3 bases and J by 2 bases, with 11 bases between them. Germline-derived CDR1 and CDR2 are MNHEY and SVGAGI. CDR3 protein: CASSYSRVPGNTIYF. CDR3 nucleotides: TGTGCCAGCAGTTATTCTCGAGTCCCTGGAAACACCATATATTTT.

The CDR3, as DNA: TGTGCCACCGGCGACGGGTCCTACAATGAGCAGTTCTTC. Its protein is CATGDGSYNEQFF. This chain uses TRBV24-1 with TRBJ2-1; no clear D gene. The V gene's germline CDR1 is KGHDR and CDR2 SFDVKD. The CDR3 contains 13 residues. Between the trimmed V and J ends, which lost 9 bases and 1 base, there was a span of 9 bases.

The genes are TRBV5-1 and TRBJ1-2, with 7 bases fitting TRBD1. V lost 1 base and J lost 2; bases outside the gene matches: 8. Germline CDR1 and CDR2: SGHRS and YFSETQ. This CDR3 spans 16 amino acids. The CDR3 reads CASSLSFGTVNYGYTF. CDR3 nucleotides: TGCGCCAGCAGCTTGAGTTTTGGGACAGTAAACTATGGCTACACCTTC.